The 30 T cell receptor beta chains reported below all come from one sample, sequenced in a study of T-cell reconstitution after alpha-beta-depleted transplantation in children. The TCRbeta library was prepared with unique molecular identifiers. MiXCR, applied by TCRdb to the PCR reads, yields one record per CDR3 protein. The data show about 360,000 distinct CDR3 sequences, roughly 13% seen once. Sequences were derived from PBMCs, sampled from the stem cell graft. All receptors derive from a human donor who donated a stem cell graft to a child with Fanconi anemia.

The chain carries TRBV12-3 or TRBV12-4 and TRBJ1-2; D perhaps matches TRBD1 (5 bases). V was pared by 6 bases and J by 6 bases, with 20 bases between. This CDR3 is built from 15 residues. DNA for the CDR3: TGTGCCAGCAGCCAAAAAGTCCAGGGAGGGGATGGCTACACCTTC. Translated, it gives CASSQKVQGGDGYTF.

The CDR3, as DNA: TGTGCCATCGGGGGAGGGGAATGGGACACCGGGGAGCTGTTTTTT. Protein: CAIGGGEWDTGELFF. This sequence joins TRBV10-3 and TRBJ2-2, with 7 bases identical to TRBD2. CDR1 and CDR2 from the germline V gene are ENHRY and SYGVKD. Unmatched junction bases numbered 9, after V lost 8 bases and J lost 3 bases. This CDR3 spans 15 amino acids.

CDR3: CASSTGTEGSPLHF. The CDR3 nucleotides read TGTGCCAGCAGCACCGGGACTGAGGGTTCACCCCTCCACTTT. The V call is TRBV18, the J call TRBJ1-6; tentatively, D is TRBD1 (5 bases). The ends were cut back, 8 bases at V and 9 bases at J, with 17 bases in the middle. Germline CDR1 and CDR2: KGHSH and LQKENI. CDR3 length equals 14 residues.

This clonotype was observed many times. This chain links TRBV12-3 or TRBV12-4 with TRBJ1-1; perhaps TRBD1 as D (5 bases). V lost 6 bases and J 7 bases, leaving 9 bases between the germline ends. CDR3 length: 11 amino acids. The CDR3 spells CASSRQIEAFF. As DNA, the CDR3 is TGTGCCAGCAGCAGACAGATTGAAGCTTTCTTT.

The chain is built from TRBV27 and TRBJ2-7, with 10 bases that match TRBD1. Trimming took 6 bases from V and 3 from J; bases not matched to a gene: 11. The CDR3 consists of 16 residues. Germline CDR1 is MNHEY and CDR2 is SMNVEV (reference sequence). Written as DNA, the CDR3 is TGTGCCAGCAGGGTCGTGGGCGGGACAGGGGTCTACGAGCAGTACTTC. Protein product: CASRVVGGTGVYEQYF.

V gene TRBV18 combines with J gene TRBJ1-2; D gene uncertain. Between the trimmed V and J ends, which lost 0 bases and 0 bases, there was a span of 14 bases. CDR1 is KGHSH and CDR2 is LQKENI in the germline V gene. The CDR3 has 17 residues. The CDR3: CASSPPSARRANYGYTF. As DNA, the CDR3 is TGTGCCAGCTCACCACCGAGCGCGAGAAGAGCTAACTATGGCTACACCTTC.

The chain combines TRBV6-1 with TRBJ1-2; 7 bases agree with TRBD1. Per the germline V gene, CDR1 is MNHNS and CDR2 is SASEGT. V was pared by 6 bases and J by 5 bases, with 6 bases of the junction left unmatched. The CDR3 loop spans 13 amino acids. CDR3 residues: CASREQGRYGYTF. The CDR3 DNA is TGTGCCAGCAGGGAACAGGGGCGTTATGGCTACACCTTC.

This clonotype showed up many times. The chain couples TRBV4-1 to TRBJ2-1; TRBD2 might be the D (6 bases). The length of the CDR3 is 16 residues. CDR1 and CDR2 from the germline V gene are MGHRA and YSYEKL. The ends were cut back, 1 base at V and 0 bases at J, with 10 bases in the middle. The DNA of the CDR3 is TGCGCCAGCAGCCAAGCCGGGGGTAGCTCCTACAATGAGCAGTTCTTC. This sequence encodes CASSQAGGSSYNEQFF.

The genes are TRBV5-1 and TRBJ2-1; D is ambiguous. The germline V gene has CDR1 SGHRS and CDR2 YFSETQ. Trimming pared 1 base from V and 10 bases from J, leaving 9 bases between. The CDR3 sequence is 12 residues long. The DNA of the CDR3 is TGCGCCAGCAGCTTGTATAAGGACGAGCAGTTCTTC. Its translation: CASSLYKDEQFF.

Ten or more counts support this clonotype. This chain joins TRBV7-6 and TRBJ2-7; possible D gene TRBD1, 6 bases. Germline CDR1 and CDR2: SGHVS and FNYEAQ. The germline V and J ends were trimmed by 5 bases and 3 bases, with 11 bases remaining between them. The CDR3 runs to 13 residues. The CDR3 DNA follows: TGTGCCAGCAGCGGTGGCAGGGGCTACGAGCAGTACTTC. Translating it yields CASSGGRGYEQYF.

This clonotype was observed a handful of times. The J gene is TRBJ2-5, the V gene TRBV7-2, with TRBD1 matching over 7 bases. The CDR3 extends over 15 amino acids. CDR1 and CDR2 (germline): SGHTA, FQGNSA. V dropped 5 bases and J dropped 10; count of bases not matched to a gene: 16. CDR3 nucleotides: TGTGCCAGCAGCCTCCTTCAGGGGGAGCCCCGAGACCAGTACTTC. This encodes CASSLLQGEPRDQYF.

The chain carries TRBV4-2 and TRBJ1-1; no definite D call. The V end was cut by 0 bases, the J end by 1 base, with 12 bases between. The CDR3 consists of 16 residues. Germline CDR1 reads LGHNA; CDR2 reads YNFKEQ. The CDR3 nucleotides read TGTGCCAGCAGCCAAGAGTTAGGCCCCGGGAACACTGAAGCTTTCTTT. It specifies CASSQELGPGNTEAFF.

V and J are TRBV30 and TRBJ2-1; TRBD2 matches 8 bases. The CDR3 consists of 14 residues. Germline-derived CDR1 and CDR2 are GTSNPN and SVGIG (reference sequence). J lost 9 bases, V lost 2 bases, and 9 bases had no gene match. The CDR3 coding sequence is TGTGCCTGGAGTCTGGGACTAGGGGATAGTGAGCAGTTCTTC. Residues: CAWSLGLGDSEQFF.

In this sample, this clonotype turned up a few times. The chain recombines TRBV2 with TRBJ1-1; D unclear. This CDR3 region has 13 residues. From germline, CDR1 is SNHLY and CDR2 FYNNEI. Trimming stripped 2 bases from V and 4 bases from J, with 8 bases between. DNA of the CDR3: TGTGCCAGCAGTGAAAGGGAAGTCACTGAAGCTTTCTTT. It encodes CASSEREVTEAFF. The full variable domain, rest sourced from reference TRBV2 and TRBJ1-1, is EPEVTQTPSHQVTQMGQEVILRCVPISNHLYFYWYRQILGQKVEFLVSFYNNEISEKSEIFDDQFSVERPDGSNFTLKIRSTKLEDSAMYFCASSEREVTEAFFGQGTRLTVV.

This clonotype was detected a few times. CDR3 region: CASSSPAGASSTDTQYF. In DNA, the CDR3 is TGTGCCAGCAGCTCTCCAGCGGGGGCCTCTAGCACAGATACGCAGTATTTT. The chain has TRBV11-2 and TRBJ2-3, with 8 bases fitting TRBD2. This CDR3 contains 17 residues. Germline assignment: CDR1 SGHAT and CDR2 FQNNGV. With 4 bases clipped from V and 0 bases from J, the junction kept 9 bases outside the gene matches. Complete variable domain (other parts from reference TRBV11-2 and TRBJ2-3): EAGVAQSPRYKIIEKRQSVAFWCNPISGHATLYWYQQILGQGPKLLIQFQNNGVVDDSQLPKDRFSAERLKGVDSTLKIQPAKLEDSAVYLCASSSPAGASSTDTQYFGPGTRLTVL.

The table lists this clonotype with many counts. V is TRBV29-1 and J is TRBJ1-1; the D gene is possibly TRBD1 (6 bases). Germline assignment: CDR1 SQVTM and CDR2 ANQGSEA. The CDR3 covers 14 residues. Trimming took off 3 bases at V and 2 bases at J, with 13 bases between the two ends. CDR3 nucleotides: TGCAGCGTTGAGGGGGCCGGGGTTAACACTGAAGCTTTCTTT. Protein: CSVEGAGVNTEAFF.

This chain uses TRBV29-1 with TRBJ1-1, with a tentative D call TRBD1 (5 bases). This CDR3 region has 14 residues. Trimming cost V 7 bases and J 6 bases, with 21 bases left between them. CDR1 and CDR2 (germline): SQVTM, ANQGSEA. The CDR3 nucleotides are TGCAGCGCTAGCCGGGGGGGGAGAAACGCTGAAGCTTTCTTT. Its protein product is CSASRGGRNAEAFF.

The rearrangement joins TRBV28 to TRBJ2-1; D might be TRBD2 (7 bases). Germline V CDR1 and CDR2: MDHEN, SYDVKM. The CDR3 length is 12 residues. The V end was cut by 6 bases, the J end by 10 bases, with 13 bases between. Here the CDR3 DNA reads TGTGCCAGCAGCCCGAGGGGGGGCGAGCAGTTCTTC. Protein sequence: CASSPRGGEQFF.

The chain carries TRBV15 and TRBJ1-1; tentative D call: TRBD1 (6 bases). From germline, CDR1 is LNHNV and CDR2 YYDKDF (reference sequence). The CDR3 extends over 15 amino acids. Trimming took off 3 bases at V and 0 bases at J, with 11 bases between the two ends. In DNA form, the CDR3 reads TGTGCCACCAGCAGGGACAGTTCCATGAACACTGAAGCTTTCTTT. Encoded protein: CATSRDSSMNTEAFF. The full variable domain, with the rest looked up from reference TRBV15 and TRBJ1-1, is DAMVIQNPRYQVTQFGKPVTLSCSQTLNHNVMYWYQQKSSQAPKLLFHYYDKDFNNEADTPDNFQSRRPNTSFCFLDIRSPGLGDTAMYLCATSRDSSMNTEAFFGQGTRLTVV.

This clonotype was detected only a few times. The chain is built from TRBV29-1 and TRBJ1-1; D gene unclear. Germline CDR1 SQVTM, CDR2 ANQGSEA. Trimming took 6 bases from V and 0 from J, leaving 8 bases between them. This CDR3 region has 12 residues. This CDR3 reads CSVGGVNTEAFF. The CDR3 DNA is TGCAGCGTCGGAGGAGTGAACACTGAAGCTTTCTTT.

The chain carries TRBV6-2 or TRBV6-3 and TRBJ2-5; TRBD2 aligns across 7 bases. Germline CDR1 is MNHEY and CDR2 is SVGEGT. V lost 8 bases to trimming and J lost 7 bases; unmatched junction nucleotides: 10. The CDR3 sequence is 13 residues long. The CDR3 is CASLGRGRGTQYF. CDR3 nucleotide sequence: TGTGCCAGCCTTGGGAGGGGCAGAGGGACCCAGTACTTC.

This chain connects TRBV20-1 to TRBJ1-6, with TRBD1 identical over 8 bases. Trimming cost V 0 bases and J 8 bases; bases outside gene matches: 6. Germline values: CDR1 DFQATT, CDR2 SNEGSKA (reference sequence). There are 15 residues in the CDR3. The CDR3 sequence: CSARDPGQGDSPLHF. The CDR3 DNA sequence: TGCAGTGCTAGAGATCCCGGACAGGGCGATTCACCCCTCCACTTT.

This chain connects TRBV5-1 to TRBJ2-1; D gene unclear. The CDR3 covers 15 residues. The germline CDR1 and CDR2 sequences are SGHRS and YFSETQ. Trimming took 4 bases from V and 0 from J, leaving 11 bases between them. The CDR3 DNA reads as TGCGCCAGCAGCATGAACCCCAGCTCCTACAATGAGCAGTTCTTC. This sequence encodes CASSMNPSSYNEQFF.

A few counts support this clonotype. This chain links TRBV30 with TRBJ1-2; D may be TRBD1 (5 bases). In germline, CDR1 is GTSNPN, CDR2 SVGIG (reference sequence). This CDR3 region has 12 residues. Trimming removed 8 bases at V and 4 bases at J, with 14 bases between. In nucleotides, the CDR3 is TGTGCCGGGGCTAGCAGCTCCTATGGCTACACCTTC. Its protein product is CAGASSSYGYTF. Drawing the rest from reference TRBV30 and TRBJ1-2, the complete variable domain is SQTIHQWPATLVQPVGSPLSLECTVEGTSNPNLYWYRQAAGRGLQLLFYSVGIGQISSEVPQNLSASRPQDRQFILSSKKLLLSDSGFYLCAGASSSYGYTFGSGTRLTVV.

This clonotype was seen a single time. V gene TRBV18 combines with J gene TRBJ2-7, with 9 positions matching TRBD1. The CDR3 runs to 18 residues. V shed 3 bases and J 3 bases; nucleotides not matched to a gene: 15. Germline CDR1 reads KGHSH; CDR2 reads LQKENI. Written as DNA, the CDR3 is TGTGCCAGCTCACCGCGGGGCTCCAAGACAGGGGGTATCTACGAGCAGTACTTC. As protein: CASSPRGSKTGGIYEQYF.

V and J are TRBV11-2 and TRBJ1-1; 7 positions agree with TRBD1. The CDR3 sequence is 15 residues long. Unmatched junction bases numbered 11, after V lost 2 bases and J lost 8 bases. CDR1 SGHAT and CDR2 FQNNGV come from the germline V gene. The CDR3 coding sequence is TGTGCCAGCAGCTTACTGACAGGGATACGTCCGGAAGCTTTCTTT. Translation: CASSLLTGIRPEAFF.

The table lists this clonotype with a few counts. The J gene is TRBJ1-4, the V gene TRBV20-1; TRBD1 is a possible D gene (5 bases). CDR3 length equals 13 residues. Germline-derived CDR1 and CDR2 are DFQATT and SNEGSKA (reference sequence). Trimming took off 6 bases at V and 8 bases at J, with 16 bases between the two ends. This CDR3 reads CSARWGLEEKLFF. The CDR3 DNA follows: TGCAGTGCGAGGTGGGGACTGGAGGAAAAACTGTTTTTT.

This clonotype turned up a few times. The gene calls are TRBV14 and TRBJ1-1, with D unclear. Per the germline V gene, CDR1 is SGHDN and CDR2 is FVKESK. The CDR3 is 13 residues long. V lost 6 bases and J lost 2, with 10 bases in between. CDR3 amino acids: CASSTQFNTEAFF. The CDR3 bases are TGTGCCAGCAGTACACAATTTAACACTGAAGCTTTCTTT. Full variable domain (remainder filled in from reference TRBV14 and TRBJ1-1): EAGVTQFPSHSVIEKGQTVTLRCDPISGHDNLYWYRRVMGKEIKFLLHFVKESKQDESGMPNNRFLAERTGGTYSTLKVQPAELEDSGVYFCASSTQFNTEAFFGQGTRLTVV.

The chain combines TRBV5-1 with TRBJ2-2; D remains unclear. The CDR3 runs 15 residues. Trimming stripped 0 bases from V and 2 bases from J, with 8 bases between. Germline V lookup: CDR1 SGHRS, CDR2 YFSETQ. For the CDR3, the DNA is TGCGCCAGCAGCTTGGGCGTTGGTAACACCGGGGAGCTGTTTTTT. Its protein product is CASSLGVGNTGELFF. Filled out from reference TRBV5-1 and TRBJ2-2, the complete variable domain reads KAGVTQTPRYLIKTRGQQVTLSCSPISGHRSVSWYQQTPGQGLQFLFEYFSETQRNKGNFPGRFSGRQFSNSRSEMNVSTLELGDSALYLCASSLGVGNTGELFFGEGSRLTVL.

This clonotype was seen many times. The rearrangement uses TRBV28 and TRBJ2-7, with a possible D match to TRBD2 (6 bases). The germline CDR1 and CDR2 sequences are MDHEN and SYDVKM. This CDR3 comprises 14 residues. V was pared by 6 bases and J by 0 bases, with 12 bases between. The CDR3 is CASSLGGLSYEQYV. CDR3 sequence (DNA): TGTGCCAGCAGCCTGGGAGGCCTCTCCTACGAGCAGTACGTC.